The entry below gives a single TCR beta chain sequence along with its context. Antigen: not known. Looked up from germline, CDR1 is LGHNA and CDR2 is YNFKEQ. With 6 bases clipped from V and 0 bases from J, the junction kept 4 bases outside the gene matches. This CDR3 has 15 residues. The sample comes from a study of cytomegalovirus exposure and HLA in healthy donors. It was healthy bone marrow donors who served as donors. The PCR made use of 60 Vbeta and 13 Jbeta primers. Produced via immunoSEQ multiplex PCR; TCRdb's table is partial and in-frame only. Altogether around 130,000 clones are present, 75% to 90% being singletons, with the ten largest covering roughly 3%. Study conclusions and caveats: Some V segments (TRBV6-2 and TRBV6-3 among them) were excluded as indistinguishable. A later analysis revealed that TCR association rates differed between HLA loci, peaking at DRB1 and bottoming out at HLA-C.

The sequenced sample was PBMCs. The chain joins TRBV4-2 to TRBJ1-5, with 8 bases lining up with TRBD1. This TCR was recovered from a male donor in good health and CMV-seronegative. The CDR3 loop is CASSRDRGSNQPQHF. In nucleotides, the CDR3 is TGTGCCAGCAGTCGTGACAGGGGTAGCAATCAGCCCCAGCATTTT.